One sample yielded the 5 T cell receptor beta chains listed below, sequenced in a study of blood T cell repertoires in COVID-19. Measured with immunoSEQ multiplex PCR; TCRdb has only the in-frame clones, and not every one. The sample consists of roughly 230,000 clones, about nine tenths of them appearing once. The sequenced material came from PBMCs or T cells enriched from blood (not recorded which). These receptors were obtained from a young man in a cohort exposed to, infected with or recovered from COVID-19 (not recorded which).

V and J are TRBV7-9 and TRBJ2-7; D possibly corresponds to TRBD2 (6 bases). Trimming took 6 bases from V and 4 from J, leaving 7 bases between them. This CDR3 contains 11 residues. Germline-derived CDR1 and CDR2 are SEHNR and FQNEAQ (reference sequence). CDR3 sequence (DNA): TGTGCCAGCAGGGAGGGGTACGAGCAGTACTTC. The encoded protein is CASREGYEQYF.

The chain uses TRBV7-2 and TRBJ2-3, with 7 bases matching TRBD2. J lost 2 bases, V lost 6 bases, and 8 bases had no gene match. The CDR3 contains 15 residues. Germline CDR1 is SGHTA and CDR2 is FQGNSA. For the CDR3, the DNA is TGTGCCAGCAGACTAGAGCGGGACCTCACAGATACGCAGTATTTT. Its translation is CASRLERDLTDTQYF.

This clone showed up just once. The V gene is TRBV14, the J gene TRBJ2-7, with a possible D match to TRBD1 (5 bases). CDR3 size: 14 residues. The V end was cut by 4 bases, the J end by 7 bases, with 17 bases between. Germline loops: CDR1 SGHDN, CDR2 FVKESK. CDR3 DNA: TGTGCCAGCAGCCCCCGGGTCCGCCCAGGGGAGCAGTACTTC. It codes for CASSPRVRPGEQYF.

This clone was seen just once. A read error may produce the germline difference seen at one junction end. The chain carries TRBV9 and TRBJ2-3, with D perhaps matching TRBD1 (6 bases). The CDR3 totals 15 residues. The germline CDR1 and CDR2 sequences are SGDLS and YYNGEE. CDR3 sequence: CASTVGGDSSGTQYF. The CDR3, as DNA: TGTGCCAGCACCGTAGGGGGAGACTCCAGCGGAACGCAGTATTTT. Based on the CDR3 plus reference TRBV9 and TRBJ2-3, the full variable domain is DSGVTQTPKHLITATGQRVTLRCSPRSGDLSVYWYQQSLDQGLQFLIQYYNGEERAKGNILERFSAQQFPDLHSELNLSSLELGDSALYFCASTVGGDSSGTQYFGPGTRLTVL.

V usage is TRBV29-1 and J usage is TRBJ2-7; a weak D match, TRBD2 (6 bases). This CDR3 is 12 amino acids long. Trimming took off 4 bases at V and 3 bases at J, with 10 bases between the two ends. CDR1 is SQVTM and CDR2 is ANQGSEA in the germline V gene. The CDR3 DNA reads TGCAGCGTTGTCGCGGGGAGCTACGAGCAGTACTTC. Its translation is CSVVAGSYEQYF.